The 23 T cell receptor beta chains below all came from one sample that was sequenced in a study of shared clonotypes between healthy human individuals. Clones were sequenced by immunoSEQ multiplex PCR, and TCRdb holds only the in-frame ones, with some missing. The sample lists approximately 97,000 clones; roughly two thirds were seen once. The source material was memory CD8+ T cells sorted from blood. The subset is: CD45RO+ cells pooled with CCR7-negative TemRA cells. Receptors were obtained from a man aged 30-40 years in good health.

V is TRBV4-3 and J is TRBJ2-1, with 10 bases that match TRBD2. The CDR3 is 17 residues long. In germline, CDR1 is LGHNA, CDR2 YSLEER. V trimming: 7 bases; J trimming: 7 bases; junction bases outside the gene matches: 16. CDR3 DNA sequence: TGCGCCAGCAATCCCCCGGGGCTAGCGGGAGAGTGGAATGAGCAGTTCTTC. Amino acid sequence: CASNPPGLAGEWNEQFF.

This chain links TRBV19 with TRBJ2-1; unclear D gene. Germline V gives CDR1 LNHDA, CDR2 SQIVND (reference sequence). The CDR3 runs to 15 residues. V was shortened by 3 bases and J by 1 base, with 10 bases between the two germline ends. The CDR3 coding sequence is TGTGCCAGTAGTATGCTCGGCAATTCCTACAATGAGCAGTTCTTC. This translates into CASSMLGNSYNEQFF. Drawing the rest from reference TRBV19 and TRBJ2-1, the complete variable domain is DGGITQSPKYLFRKEGQNVTLSCEQNLNHDAMYWYRQDPGQGLRLIYYSQIVNDFQKGDIAEGYSVSREKKESFPLTVTSAQKNPTAFYLCASSMLGNSYNEQFFGPGTRLTVL.

The chain couples TRBV7-9 to TRBJ2-3; D gene unclear. Germline V gives CDR1 SEHNR, CDR2 FQNEAQ (reference sequence). The CDR3 sequence is 13 residues long. V was shortened by 8 bases and J by 2 bases, with 11 bases between the two germline ends. As DNA, the CDR3 is TGTGCCAGCCAACGGCAGAACACAGATACGCAGTATTTT. Translating gives CASQRQNTDTQYF.

The DNA for the CDR3 is TGTGCCAGCACCCCGGCGAGGGGGACGAGCTCCTACAATGAGCAGTTCTTC. Translating gives CASTPARGTSSYNEQFF. The gene calls are TRBV7-8 and TRBJ2-1, with TRBD1 as a possible D gene (6 bases). The CDR3 length is 17 residues. V was shortened by 7 bases and J by 0 bases, with 19 bases between the two germline ends. Looked up from germline, CDR1 is SGHVS and CDR2 is FQNEAQ.

V and J are TRBV6-1 and TRBJ2-1, with 8 nucleotides matching TRBD1. The CDR3 length is 15 residues. Germline assignment: CDR1 MNHNS and CDR2 SASEGT. V shed 7 bases, J shed 5 bases, and the junction held 10 bases outside the gene matches. CDR3 residues: CASIVGTGQNNEQFF. CDR3 nucleotides: TGTGCCAGCATAGTAGGGACAGGACAAAACAATGAGCAGTTCTTC.

In this sample, this clone turned up a few times. The chain employs TRBV18 and TRBJ1-2; D possibly corresponds to TRBD1 (5 bases). Germline CDR1 and CDR2: KGHSH and LQKENI. The CDR3 sequence is 15 residues long. Trimming cost V 3 bases and J 4 bases, with 15 bases left between them. CDR3 region: CASSPATANSYGYTF. The CDR3 DNA follows: TGTGCCAGCTCACCTGCGACAGCGAACAGCTATGGCTACACCTTC. Full variable domain (rest looked up from reference TRBV18 and TRBJ1-2): NAGVMQNPRHLVRRRGQEARLRCSPMKGHSHVYWYRQLPEEGLKFMVYLQKENIIDESGMPKERFSAEFPKEGPSILRIQQVVRGDSAAYFCASSPATANSYGYTFGSGTRLTVV.

Written as DNA, the CDR3 is TGTGCCAGCAGCGGAAACAGGGGGTCATCCTACAATGAGCAGTTCTTC. It yields the protein CASSGNRGSSYNEQFF. V is TRBV7-9 and J is TRBJ2-1, with 8 bases aligning to TRBD1. Germline CDR1 is SEHNR and CDR2 is FQNEAQ (reference sequence). CDR3 length: 16 residues. After removal of 5 bases from V and 1 base from J, the junction contained 7 bases not matched to a gene.

The chain recombines TRBV28 with TRBJ1-5; 10 nucleotides agree with TRBD1. V shed 4 bases, J shed 2 bases, and the junction held 8 bases outside the gene matches. The CDR3 consists of 17 residues. The V gene's germline CDR1 is MDHEN and CDR2 SYDVKM. CDR3 protein: CASSSGQGLQGNQPQHF. CDR3 nucleotide sequence: TGTGCCAGCAGTTCGGGACAGGGGTTGCAAGGCAATCAGCCCCAGCATTTT.

In its sample, this clone was seen a few times. In DNA form, the CDR3 reads TGTGCCATCTATGGGGCCAACGTCCTGACTTTC. As protein: CAIYGANVLTF. The chain employs TRBV10-3 and TRBJ2-6; D not resolved. Germline loops: CDR1 ENHRY, CDR2 SYGVKD. This CDR3 comprises 11 residues. Trimming left V 8 bases short and J 3 bases short, with 2 bases between.

The CDR3 region is CASSLPAGPSYF. DNA for the CDR3: TGTGCCAGCAGTTTGCCGGCCGGCCCAAGCTACTTC. This chain links TRBV27 with TRBJ2-7; D is unclear. The CDR3 extends over 12 amino acids. The germline V gene has CDR1 MNHEY and CDR2 SMNVEV (reference sequence). Trimming removed 3 bases from V and 13 bases from J, with 16 bases in between.

J is TRBJ2-7 and V is TRBV11-2, with D maybe TRBD2 (5 bases). Per the germline V gene, CDR1 is SGHAT and CDR2 is FQNNGV. The CDR3 length is 13 residues. V was trimmed by 0 bases and J by 5 bases, leaving 8 bases between them. CDR3 DNA: TGTGCCAGCAGCTTAGACCTAGCACACGAGCAGTACTTC. Translation: CASSLDLAHEQYF.

J is TRBJ2-3 and V is TRBV13; D ambiguous. Germline CDR1 PRHDT, CDR2 FYEKMQ (reference sequence). The CDR3 is made up of 12 amino acids. V lost 2 bases to trimming and J lost 4 bases, with 4 bases between them. The chain's CDR3 is CASSLSADTQYF. CDR3 bases: TGTGCCAGCAGCTTATCGGCAGATACGCAGTATTTT.

The J gene is TRBJ2-1, the V gene TRBV7-6; 9 nucleotides line up with TRBD2. This CDR3 comprises 16 residues. V lost 4 bases, J lost 4 bases, and 8 bases stayed unmatched. Germline V gene lookup returns CDR1 SGHVS and CDR2 FNYEAQ. In DNA, the CDR3 is TGTGCCAGCAGCTCTTTTAGCGGGAGAGGGTACAATGAGCAGTTCTTC. Its translation is CASSSFSGRGYNEQFF.

The chain joins TRBV28 to TRBJ1-5, with no clear D. Trimming removed 3 bases from V and 0 bases from J, with 3 bases in between. Germline V CDR1 and CDR2: MDHEN, SYDVKM. The CDR3 extends over 13 amino acids. The CDR3 coding sequence is TGTGCCAGCAGTTTCCTTAGCAATCAGCCCCAGCATTTT. This translates into CASSFLSNQPQHF.

In this sample, this clone turned up a few times. This rearrangement joins TRBV11-2 to TRBJ2-5, with 11 bases that match TRBD2. Trimming cost V 5 bases and J 3 bases; bases outside gene matches: 5. CDR1 and CDR2 from the germline V gene are SGHAT and FQNNGV. The CDR3 runs 15 residues. The CDR3 DNA follows: TGTGCCAGCAGCCCCCCGGGACTAGCGGAAGAGACCCAGTACTTC. It encodes CASSPPGLAEETQYF. The variable domain in full, with the rest retrieved from reference TRBV11-2 and TRBJ2-5, is EAGVAQSPRYKIIEKRQSVAFWCNPISGHATLYWYQQILGQGPKLLIQFQNNGVVDDSQLPKDRFSAERLKGVDSTLKIQPAKLEDSAVYLCASSPPGLAEETQYFGPGTRLLVL.

This chain links TRBV5-4 with TRBJ1-1; possible D gene TRBD1, 6 bases. The germline gives CDR1 SGHNT, CDR2 YYREEE (reference sequence). The V end was cut by 3 bases, the J end by 4 bases, with 16 bases between. The CDR3 extends over 15 amino acids. In DNA form, the CDR3 reads TGTGCCAGCAGCTCTGGGGGGCCCCTGGGCACTGAAGCTTTCTTT. This encodes CASSSGGPLGTEAFF.

The chain joins TRBV20-1 to TRBJ1-4; 7 bases map to TRBD1. Losses at the gene ends were 6 bases for V and 8 bases for J; bases not matched to a gene: 3. The CDR3 covers 11 residues. Looked up from germline, CDR1 is DFQATT and CDR2 is SNEGSKA (reference sequence). For the CDR3, the DNA is TGCAGTGCGGCGGGACAGGAAAAACTGTTTTTT. Translating gives CSAAGQEKLFF.

The chain uses TRBV15 and TRBJ2-3; D may be TRBD1 (5 bases). The CDR3 extends over 15 amino acids. In germline, CDR1 is LNHNV, CDR2 YYDKDF (reference sequence). V lost 1 base, J lost 2 bases, and 10 bases lay in between. CDR3 in DNA: TGTGCCACCAGCAGAGGACAGACCGACACAGATACGCAGTATTTT. This sequence encodes CATSRGQTDTDTQYF.

The chain is built from TRBV27 and TRBJ2-6, with 7 bases that match TRBD2. The CDR3 contains 16 residues. Unmatched junction bases numbered 6, after V lost 6 bases and J lost 1 base. CDR1 MNHEY and CDR2 SMNVEV come from the germline V gene (reference sequence). The CDR3 reads CASRTRGGSGANVLTF. In DNA, the CDR3 is TGTGCCAGCAGGACCCGGGGAGGGTCTGGGGCCAACGTCCTGACTTTC. Using reference TRBV27 and TRBJ2-6 for the parts outside the CDR3, the full variable domain is EAQVTQNPRYLITVTGKKLTVTCSQNMNHEYMSWYRQDPGLGLRQIYYSMNVEVTDKGDVPEGYKVSRKEKRNFPLILESPSPNQTSLYFCASRTRGGSGANVLTFGAGSRLTVL.

This chain uses TRBV10-1 with TRBJ2-1, with 7 bases that match TRBD2. The V gene end was trimmed by 1 base and the J gene end by 2 bases; junction bases not matched to a gene: 5. This CDR3 is built from 16 residues. Looked up from germline, CDR1 is WNHNN and CDR2 is SYGVQD (reference sequence). This CDR3 is CASSEFSGGAYNEQFF. In DNA, the CDR3 is TGCGCCAGCAGTGAGTTTTCGGGAGGCGCCTACAATGAGCAGTTCTTC.

The chain uses TRBV27 and TRBJ2-7; D call uncertain. Deletions cut 5 bases from V and 9 bases from J, with 23 bases between. Germline V gene data show CDR1 as MNHEY and CDR2 as SMNVEV (reference sequence). The CDR3 spans 15 residues. The CDR3 DNA sequence: TGTGCCAGCAGTGCACTGACTCTGGACCAGAGTGTGCAGTACTTC. Translating gives CASSALTLDQSVQYF.

The CDR3 reads CASSPRETTNEKLFF. The CDR3 DNA follows: TGTGCCAGCAGCCCTCGTGAAACAACTAATGAAAAACTGTTTTTT. This chain links TRBV9 with TRBJ1-4; no definite D call. Germline CDR1 and CDR2: SGDLS and YYNGEE. CDR3 size: 15 residues. V was shortened by 4 bases and J by 0 bases, with 10 bases between the two germline ends.

In this sample, this clone turned up many times. The chain recombines TRBV7-6 with TRBJ2-2; D remains ambiguous. Trimming removed 5 bases from V and 6 bases from J, with 10 bases in between. Germline CDR1 reads SGHVS; CDR2 reads FNYEAQ. The CDR3 sequence is 13 residues long. CDR3 in DNA: TGTGCCAGCAGCCAGGACGGCTCCGGGGAGCTGTTTTTT. This encodes CASSQDGSGELFF.